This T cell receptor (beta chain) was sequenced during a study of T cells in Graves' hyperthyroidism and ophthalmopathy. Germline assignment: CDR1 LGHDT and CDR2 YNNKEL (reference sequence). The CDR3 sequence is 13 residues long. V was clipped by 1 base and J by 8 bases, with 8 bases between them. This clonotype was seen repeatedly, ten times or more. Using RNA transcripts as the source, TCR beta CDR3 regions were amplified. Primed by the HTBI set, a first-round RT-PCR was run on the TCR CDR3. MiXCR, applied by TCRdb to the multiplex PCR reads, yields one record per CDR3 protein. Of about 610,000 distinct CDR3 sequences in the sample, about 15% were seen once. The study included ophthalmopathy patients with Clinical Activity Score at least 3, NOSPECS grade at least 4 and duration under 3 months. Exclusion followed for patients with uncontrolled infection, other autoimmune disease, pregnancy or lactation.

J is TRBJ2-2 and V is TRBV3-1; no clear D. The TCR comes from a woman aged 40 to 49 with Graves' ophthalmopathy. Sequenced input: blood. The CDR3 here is CASSQGDQGELFF. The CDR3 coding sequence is TGTGCCAGCAGCCAAGGAGACCAGGGGGAGCTGTTTTTT.